The 27 T cell receptor delta chains below come from one sample, sequenced in a study of gamma-delta T cells after stem cell transplantation. TCRdb reprocessed the RT-PCR reads through CATT. The data contain 3,400 or so delta-chain clones, about a fifth of them seen just once; the ten biggest clones take up approximately 24%. Sequencing used gamma-delta T cells. The receptors stem from a human donor. It is not recorded whose cells these are; they may come from a transplant donor.

Notes on this clone: TCRdb's protein for this DNA is that of a much larger clone and differs from the translation at residue 4, likely a read error; the protein shown is the DNA translation. The V call is TRDV2, the J call TRDJ1, with 10 bases that match TRDD3. Germline-derived CDR1 and CDR2 are GEAIGNYY and EKD. The V and J ends lost 5 bases and 0 bases, in that order; junction bases with no gene match: 17. This CDR3 has 19 residues. This chain's CDR3 is CACGPLSVLGDGYTDKLIF. In DNA, the CDR3 is TGTGCCTGTGGCCCCCTATCGGTACTGGGGGATGGGTACACCGATAAACTCATCTTT.

By frequency in the sample, this clone is large. Other DNA sequences within the sample encode an identical CDR3. The rearrangement joins TRDV2 to TRDJ1; 11 bases are a match to TRDD3. CDR3 length: 16 amino acids. CDR1 is GEAIGNYY, CDR2 EKD, per germline. Trimming removed 0 bases from V and 7 bases from J; junction bases left unmatched: 9. In DNA form, the CDR3 reads TGTGCCTGTGACACCGTCGGTGGGGGATACGCGGGTAAACTCATCTTT. It specifies CACDTVGGGYAGKLIF.

Within the sample, this clone is medium-sized (0.01 to 0.1%). The chain combines TRDV1 with TRDJ1; 9 bases match TRDD3. The germline V gene encodes CDR1 TSWWSYY and CDR2 QGS. With V trimmed by 0 bases and J by 14 bases, 28 bases remained unmatched. This CDR3 spans 20 amino acids. CDR3 sequence (DNA): TGTGCTCTTGGGGAACTAGATTGGGCCCGGTTTGACTGGGGGAGCCCGAATGTGATCTTT. Protein product: CALGELDWARFDWGSPNVIF.

The chain joins TRDV2 to TRDJ1; 13 nucleotides align to TRDD3. V lost 3 bases to trimming and J lost 0 bases; unmatched junction nucleotides: 9. This CDR3 is 18 amino acids long. In germline, CDR1 is GEAIGNYY, CDR2 EKD. The CDR3 coding sequence is TGTGCCTGTGACTCGTTACTGGGGGATACGGAGTACACCGATAAACTCATCTTT. Translating gives CACDSLLGDTEYTDKLIF.

On this clone: The protein TCRdb lists belongs to a much larger clone and differs from this DNA's translation at residue 9, which points to a read error; the protein shown is made from the DNA. V usage is TRDV2 and J usage is TRDJ1, with D possibly being TRDD3 (6 bases). V was trimmed by 1 base and J by 3 bases, leaving 17 bases between them. This CDR3 spans 16 amino acids. In germline, CDR1 is GEAIGNYY, CDR2 EKD. The CDR3 protein is CACDTLSGMESDKLIF. In DNA form, the CDR3 reads TGTGCCTGTGACACTTTATCGGGGATGGAGTCCGATAAACTCATCTTT.

On this clone: This probably arose from a read error, given a far larger clone one base away. Other DNA sequences in this sample translate to the same CDR3. The gene calls are TRDV2 and TRDJ1, with 11 bases lining up with TRDD3. Trimming at V came to 2 bases and at J to 0 bases, leaving 7 bases not matched to a gene. Germline V gene data show CDR1 as GEAIGNYY and CDR2 as EKD. The length of the CDR3 is 17 residues. This chain's CDR3 is CACDNLLGDTYTDKLIF. In nucleotides, the CDR3 is TGTGCCTGTGACAACCTCCTGGGGGATACTTACACCGATAAACTCATCTTT.

This clone qualifies as large. The chain carries TRDV2 and TRDJ1, with TRDD3 as a possible D gene (5 bases). Looked up from germline, CDR1 is GEAIGNYY and CDR2 is EKD. The V end was cut by 0 bases, the J end by 0 bases, with 10 bases between. The CDR3 contains 15 residues. Here the CDR3 DNA reads TGTGCCTGTGACACCGTGGGGCCGTACACCGATAAACTCATCTTT. Translating it yields CACDTVGPYTDKLIF.

By share of the sample, this clone is medium-sized. The chain combines TRDV1 with TRDJ1, with a possible D match to TRDD3 (6 bases). The CDR3 totals 15 residues. CDR1 is TSWWSYY and CDR2 is QGS in the germline V gene. V dropped 2 bases and J dropped 1 base, with 11 bases sitting between them. Written as DNA, the CDR3 is TGTGCTCTTGGGGAATGGGGGGCCCTCACCGATAAACTCATCTTT. This gives the protein CALGEWGALTDKLIF.

This clone was counted a few times. The rearrangement uses TRAV29/DV5 and TRDJ1; 10 nucleotides agree with TRDD3. Germline CDR1 NSMFDY, CDR2 ISSIKDK. V lost 0 bases to trimming and J lost 2 bases; unmatched junction nucleotides: 22. The CDR3 loop spans 21 amino acids. DNA for the CDR3: TGTGCAGCAAGCGCGAGTCTGCCGCCTACGCTGGGGGATAGTGGGACCGATAAACTCATCTTT. This translates into CAASASLPPTLGDSGTDKLIF.

Within the sample, this clone is medium-sized (0.01 to 0.1%). The chain couples TRDV1 to TRDJ1, with 12 nucleotides matching TRDD3. Per germline, CDR1 TSWWSYY and CDR2 QGS. This CDR3 region has 19 residues. J lost 3 bases, V lost 0 bases, and 11 bases had no gene match. The CDR3 sequence is CALGELPRLGDTEADKLIF. DNA of the CDR3: TGTGCTCTTGGGGAACTCCCTAGGCTGGGGGATACGGAAGCCGATAAACTCATCTTT.

By share, this clone ranks as medium-sized. The chain carries TRDV2 and TRDJ1, with TRDD3 matching 13 bases. The CDR3 length is 17 residues. CDR1 and CDR2 (germline): GEAIGNYY, EKD. The V segment lost 0 bases and the J segment 4 bases; nucleotides outside the gene matches: 7. DNA for the CDR3: TGTGCCTGTGACACCCTTACTGGGGGATACGAGGTCGATAAACTCATCTTT. Translation: CACDTLTGGYEVDKLIF.

This clone has a count of ten or more. This chain joins TRDV1 and TRDJ1; 7 nucleotides agree with TRDD2. Germline values: CDR1 TSWWSYY, CDR2 QGS. The CDR3 has 19 residues. V dropped 4 bases and J dropped 1; count of bases not matched to a gene: 18. In DNA, the CDR3 is TGTGCTCTTGGGGGAGGCGGTTTCCTACACGGGGCTCGCACCGATAAACTCATCTTT. As protein: CALGGGGFLHGARTDKLIF.

This clone was recorded a few times. TCRdb's entry gives the protein of a much larger clone, which mismatches this DNA's translation at residue 11, likely from a read error; the protein reported here is translated from the DNA. The V gene is TRDV2, the J gene TRDJ3; D call uncertain. The CDR3 extends over 22 amino acids. The V end lost 0 bases, the J end lost 0 bases, and 23 bases lay between the germline ends. Germline lookup yields CDR1 GEAIGNYY and CDR2 EKD. The CDR3 is CACDTAESLSVAGSWDTRQMFF. The CDR3 DNA sequence: TGTGCCTGTGACACCGCCGAGTCTCTTAGCGTCGCAGGCTCCTGGGACACCCGACAGATGTTTTTC.

In regard to this clone: The TCRdb protein, from a much larger clone, departs from this DNA's translation at residue 4, likely by read error; the protein shown derives from the DNA. This chain joins TRDV2 and TRDJ3; possible D gene TRDD3, 5 bases. Deletions cut 5 bases from V and 0 bases from J, with 19 bases between. Germline values: CDR1 GEAIGNYY, CDR2 EKD. The CDR3 loop spans 19 amino acids. CDR3 coding DNA: TGTGCCTGTGGCACGTCAGGGATTCCGAGCTCCTGGGACACCCGACAGATGTTTTTC. This codes for CACGTSGIPSSWDTRQMFF.

Of note for this clone: With a far larger clone one base away, a read error is the likely cause. The sample holds other DNA sequences that translate to the same CDR3. This chain links TRDV2 with TRDJ1, with 8 bases that match TRDD3. Germline CDR1 reads GEAIGNYY; CDR2 reads EKD. The CDR3 has 14 amino acids. CDR3 loop: CACDMLGDVDKLIF. The DNA for the CDR3 is TGTGCCTGTGACATGCTGGGGGACGTCGATAAACTCATCTTC.

This clone was seen a few times. A read error is likely here: a far larger clone is one base away. The gene calls are TRDV2 and TRDJ1; D gene unclear. The CDR3 is made up of 16 amino acids. Looked up from germline, CDR1 is GEAIGNYY and CDR2 is EKD. V lost 1 base to trimming and J lost 0 bases, with 14 bases between them. The CDR3 DNA reads TGTGCCTGTGACACGCTAGGGCCGGAGGACACCGATAAACTCATCTTT. This sequence encodes CACDTLGPEDTDKLIF.

A few counts support this clone. This DNA's translation and the protein TCRdb lists, from a much larger clone, do not match at residue 3, likely due to a read error; the protein shown is translated from the DNA. This chain uses TRDV2 with TRDJ1, with TRDD3 identical over 13 bases. CDR3 length: 17 amino acids. The germline gives CDR1 GEAIGNYY, CDR2 EKD. CDR3: CARDPLLGDTRGDKLIF. DNA for the CDR3: TGTGCCCGTGATCCTCTACTGGGGGATACGAGGGGCGATAAACTCATCTTT.

In its sample, this clone is medium-sized. V gene TRDV2 combines with J gene TRDJ1, with 12 bases aligning to TRDD3. V was clipped by 4 bases and J by 0 bases; unmatched bases: 14. Germline CDR1 GEAIGNYY, CDR2 EKD. CDR3 length: 19 residues. The CDR3 here is CACEGLLLGDTRNTDKLIF. CDR3 DNA: TGTGCCTGTGAGGGACTTCTTCTGGGGGATACGCGTAACACCGATAAACTCATCTTT.

Judged by abundance, this clone is medium-sized (0.01 to 0.1%). This chain links TRDV2 with TRDJ1; perhaps TRDD3 as D (5 bases). Trimming shortened V by 0 bases and J by 0 bases, and 16 bases separated the two germline ends. Germline loops: CDR1 GEAIGNYY, CDR2 EKD. The CDR3 sequence is 17 residues long. The CDR3 DNA reads TGTGCCTGTGACACCGTGAGGGGGTTGCCGGACACCGATAAACTCATCTTT. This encodes CACDTVRGLPDTDKLIF.

This clone was seen a handful of times. A far larger clone lies a single base away; this is likely a read error. This sample includes further DNA sequences coding for the same CDR3. The chain couples TRDV2 to TRDJ1; 8 bases line up with TRDD3. The CDR3 covers 17 residues. Germline V gene sequence: CDR1 GEAIGNYY, CDR2 EKD. CDR3 protein: CACDALGDKGNTDKLIF. In DNA, the CDR3 is TGCGCCTGTGACGCTCTGGGGGACAAGGGAAACACCGATAAACTCATCTTT.

Comments on this clone: This may be a read error, as it is one base from a much larger clone. Distinct nucleotide sequences in the sample also encode this CDR3. The chain is built from TRDV1 and TRDJ4, with 9 bases fitting TRDD3. There are 14 residues in the CDR3. Per germline, CDR1 TSWWSYY and CDR2 QGS. The CDR3 coding sequence is TGTGCTCTTTACTGGGGGACGGAGACCAGGCCCCTGATCTTT. Its translation: CALYWGTETRPLIF.

This clone was seen once. This likely traces to a read error, being one base from a far larger clone. The chain carries TRDV2 and TRDJ3; 12 nucleotides line up with TRDD3. This CDR3 is built from 25 residues. The J segment lost 0 bases and the V segment lost 5 bases, leaving 25 bases of the junction unmatched. The germline CDR1 and CDR2 sequences are GEAIGNYY and EKD. The CDR3: CACGTLLGDTGRLGTSSWDTRQMFF. In DNA form, the CDR3 reads TGTGCCTGTGGCACTCTACTGGGGGATACTGGGCGACTGGGGACTAGCTCCTGGGACACCCGACAGATGTTTTTC.

By frequency in the sample, this clone is large. V and J are TRDV2 and TRDJ1, with D maybe TRDD3 (6 bases). CDR1 is GEAIGNYY and CDR2 is EKD in the germline V gene. Trimming left V 4 bases short and J 4 bases short, with 18 bases between. CDR3 length equals 15 residues. CDR3: CACDFVLGSGDKLIF. The CDR3 DNA is TGTGCCTGTGATTTCGTACTGGGTAGCGGCGATAAACTCATCTTT.

In its sample, this clone is medium-sized. The V gene is TRDV2, the J gene TRDJ1; D possibly corresponds to TRDD3 (6 bases). Germline CDR1 and CDR2: GEAIGNYY and EKD. This CDR3 has 15 amino acids. The V gene lost 1 base and the J gene lost 8 bases, with 19 bases spanning the gap. The CDR3 DNA follows: TGTGCCTGTGACACTGTACTGGAAAGGGGGAAGAAACTCATCTTT. Translating it yields CACDTVLERGKKLIF.

As regards this clone: This DNA's translation differs at residue 5 from TCRdb's protein, which comes from a much larger clone; a read error is likely, and the protein shown is translated from the DNA. This rearrangement joins TRDV2 to TRDJ1; the match to TRDD3 covers 9 bases. CDR3 length: 18 residues. Germline V gene data show CDR1 as GEAIGNYY and CDR2 as EKD. The junction had 13 bases not matched to a gene; V was cut back by 3 bases and J by 0 bases. The CDR3 spells CACDALLGEMRYTDKLIF. The DNA of the CDR3 is TGTGCCTGTGACGCTTTACTGGGGGAGATGCGGTACACCGATAAACTCATCTTT.

By sample fraction, this clone is medium-sized. The chain is built from TRDV2 and TRDJ3; 12 bases map to TRDD3. Per germline, CDR1 GEAIGNYY and CDR2 EKD. Unmatched junction bases numbered 15, after V lost 1 base and J lost 0 bases. The CDR3 contains 23 residues. CDR3 sequence reads: CACDTLLGDTIPTSSWDTRQMFF. CDR3 coding DNA: TGTGCCTGTGACACTCTACTGGGGGATACAATCCCGACAAGCTCCTGGGACACCCGACAGATGTTTTTC.

This clone qualifies as medium-sized (0.01 to 0.1%). The V and J genes are TRDV3 and TRDJ1; 10 positions match TRDD3. The junction had 10 bases not matched to a gene; V was cut back by 3 bases and J by 0 bases. The CDR3 covers 16 residues. In germline, CDR1 is TVYSNPD, CDR2 GDNSRS (reference sequence). The CDR3 sequence is CAFADTGGSYTDKLIF. As DNA, the CDR3 is TGTGCCTTCGCGGATACTGGGGGATCTTACACCGATAAACTCATCTTT.